A single sample is the source of the 30 T cell receptor beta chains below, sequenced in a study of beta chain features in type 1 diabetes. Study results and caveats: Moderate yet significant TCRB CDR3 shortening was seen in Type 1 diabetes patients in all four CD4+ subsets.

As every portion of the isolated RNA was reverse transcribed, the sequencing read expressed TCRB transcripts. This table comes from immunoSEQ multiplex PCR, and its TCRdb copy is limited to in-frame clones, with some not included. The sample holds approximately 250,000 clones, 11% seen once. No antigen has been assigned to these receptors. The sample comprised naive CD4+ T cells from blood. These receptors all stem from a man aged 25-45 years with type 1 diabetes.

The chain carries TRBV29-1 and TRBJ2-7; no clear D gene. V lost 3 bases to trimming and J lost 3 bases, with 6 bases between them. CDR1 and CDR2 (germline): SQVTM, ANQGSEA. The CDR3 has 11 amino acids. The CDR3 reads CSVDLNYEQYF. The CDR3 DNA is TGCAGCGTTGATCTAAACTACGAGCAGTACTTC.

This clone was seen a few times. The rearrangement uses TRBV19 and TRBJ2-7; TRBD1 matches 9 bases. CDR1 LNHDA and CDR2 SQIVND come from the germline V gene (reference sequence). The CDR3 length is 14 residues. The V segment lost 4 bases and the J segment 3 bases; nucleotides outside the gene matches: 4. CDR3 loop: CASSRGQGNYEQYF. CDR3 DNA sequence: TGTGCCAGTAGTAGGGGACAGGGAAACTACGAGCAGTACTTC. Using reference TRBV19 and TRBJ2-7 for the parts outside the CDR3, the full variable domain is DGGITQSPKYLFRKEGQNVTLSCEQNLNHDAMYWYRQDPGQGLRLIYYSQIVNDFQKGDIAEGYSVSREKKESFPLTVTSAQKNPTAFYLCASSRGQGNYEQYFGPGTRLTVT.

CDR3: CASSFVAGRTDTQYF. The CDR3 DNA reads TGTGCCAGCAGTTTCGTGGCGGGGAGAACAGATACGCAGTATTTT. The chain couples TRBV28 to TRBJ2-3; TRBD2 is a possible D gene (6 bases). The V end lost 3 bases, the J end lost 3 bases, and 13 bases lay between the germline ends. This CDR3 has 15 amino acids. Germline V CDR1 and CDR2: MDHEN, SYDVKM.

This clone was picked up a small number of times. The chain recombines TRBV29-1 with TRBJ1-1, with unresolved D. V was clipped by 6 bases and J by 0 bases, with 5 bases between them. Germline assignment: CDR1 SQVTM and CDR2 ANQGSEA. This CDR3 is 11 amino acids long. The CDR3 nucleotides are TGCAGCGTCTTTGTGAACACTGAAGCTTTCTTT. This encodes CSVFVNTEAFF.

A few counts support this clone. The J gene is TRBJ2-5, the V gene TRBV6-1; 8 bases fit TRBD1. V dropped 6 bases and J dropped 5; count of bases not matched to a gene: 11. The CDR3 runs 15 residues. From germline, CDR1 is MNHNS and CDR2 SASEGT. CDR3 protein: CASSLDRVVWETQYF. In DNA form, the CDR3 reads TGTGCCAGCAGCTTGGACAGGGTAGTGTGGGAGACCCAGTACTTC.

V is TRBV4-1 and J is TRBJ2-1; TRBD2 matches 8 bases. With 4 bases clipped from V and 1 base from J, the junction kept 3 bases outside the gene matches. CDR1 is MGHRA, CDR2 YSYEKL, per germline. CDR3 length: 15 residues. CDR3 residues: CASSLRLASYNEQFF. The DNA for the CDR3 is TGCGCCAGCAGCCTCCGACTAGCGTCCTACAATGAGCAGTTCTTC.

This clone was counted between two and nine times. CDR3: CASSQVSGGFIANEQFF. The DNA of the CDR3 is TGTGCCAGCAGCCAAGTTTCCGGCGGATTCATCGCCAATGAGCAGTTCTTC. The V call is TRBV4-2, the J call TRBJ2-1; D is unclear. The V end was cut by 1 base, the J end by 6 bases, with 19 bases between. The CDR3 totals 17 residues. Looked up from germline, CDR1 is LGHNA and CDR2 is YNFKEQ.

There are a few counts of this clone. The gene calls are TRBV6-5 and TRBJ2-1; D is perhaps TRBD2 (6 bases). Trimming pared 6 bases from V and 10 bases from J, leaving 13 bases between. Per germline, CDR1 MNHEY and CDR2 SVGAGI. CDR3 length equals 12 residues. CDR3 in DNA: TGTGCCAGCAGGGGCGGGGTGAAGGAGCAGTTCTTC. It is translated as CASRGGVKEQFF.

There are a few counts of this clone. The CDR3 loop reads CASSLGPASSYNEQFF. CDR3 DNA sequence: TGTGCCAGCAGCTTAGGCCCAGCGAGCTCCTACAATGAGCAGTTCTTC. The chain is built from TRBV7-9 and TRBJ2-1; no clear D. V was shortened by 1 base and J by 0 bases, with 10 bases between the two germline ends. The CDR3 is 16 residues long. Per germline, CDR1 SEHNR and CDR2 FQNEAQ (reference sequence).

V gene TRBV28 combines with J gene TRBJ2-1; 7 bases agree with TRBD1. The J segment lost 3 bases and the V segment lost 5 bases, leaving 10 bases of the junction unmatched. The CDR3 sequence is 16 residues long. CDR1 and CDR2 (germline): MDHEN, SYDVKM. The CDR3 DNA sequence: TGTGCCAGCAGTCCGCTCAGGGGGACGAACTACAATGAGCAGTTCTTC. It yields the protein CASSPLRGTNYNEQFF.

This chain uses TRBV11-2 with TRBJ2-7, with 9 bases fitting TRBD1. The CDR3 is 14 residues long. The V segment lost 5 bases and the J segment 7 bases; nucleotides outside the gene matches: 9. Germline V gene lookup returns CDR1 SGHAT and CDR2 FQNNGV. The CDR3 bases are TGTGCCAGCAGCCGGGACAGGGCAACGGGTGAGCAGTACTTC. It yields the protein CASSRDRATGEQYF.

In its sample, this clone was seen a few times. This chain links TRBV4-2 with TRBJ2-5, with TRBD2 matching over 9 bases. CDR1 and CDR2 (germline): LGHNA, YNFKEQ. The CDR3 is made up of 15 amino acids. Trimming took 1 base from V and 5 from J; bases not matched to a gene: 5. In DNA, the CDR3 is TGTGCCAGCAGCCAAGGCGTAGCGGGGGTGGAGACCCAGTACTTC. It codes for CASSQGVAGVETQYF.

This clone was detected a few times. The chain combines TRBV6-5 with TRBJ2-5; D may be TRBD1 (5 bases). CDR3 length: 15 amino acids. V was cut by 7 bases and J by 9 bases, with 24 bases left in between. Germline V gene sequence: CDR1 MNHEY, CDR2 SVGAGI. The CDR3 loop is CASTNRKPSDLSQYF. DNA of the CDR3: TGTGCCAGCACCAACAGGAAGCCTAGTGACCTTTCCCAGTACTTC.

In this sample, this clone turned up a few times. The rearrangement joins TRBV29-1 to TRBJ1-2; D uncertain. In germline, CDR1 is SQVTM, CDR2 ANQGSEA. Deletions cut 4 bases from V and 8 bases from J, with 5 bases between. The CDR3 loop spans 9 amino acids. The CDR3 nucleotides are TGCAGCGTTGTGCGCGGCTACACCTTC. It translates to CSVVRGYTF.

This chain connects TRBV7-9 to TRBJ1-2; weak D call: TRBD1 (5 bases). Germline CDR1 is SEHNR and CDR2 is FQNEAQ (reference sequence). This CDR3 region has 17 residues. V lost 4 bases and J 0 bases, leaving 18 bases between the germline ends. As DNA, the CDR3 is TGTGCCAGCAGCTCTCGCTCGTCAGGGCAACCTAACTATGGCTACACCTTC. It codes for CASSSRSSGQPNYGYTF.

This clone was detected a few times. The rearrangement joins TRBV28 to TRBJ2-1; 7 positions match TRBD2. In germline, CDR1 is MDHEN, CDR2 SYDVKM. The CDR3 runs 13 residues. The CDR3: CVSRGSSYNEQFF. CDR3 nucleotide sequence: TGTGTTTCGCGGGGGAGCTCCTACAATGAGCAGTTCTTC.

This clone turned up a few times. The rearrangement links TRBV7-3 to TRBJ1-2, with TRBD1 as a possible D gene (5 bases). The CDR3 is 13 residues long. Germline V gives CDR1 SGHTA, CDR2 FQGTGA. Trimming cost V 1 base and J 6 bases, with 9 bases left between them. Here the CDR3 reads CASSLKGGDGYTF. CDR3 nucleotide sequence: TGTGCCAGCAGCTTAAAGGGAGGGGATGGCTACACCTTC. The complete variable domain, with remaining parts taken from reference TRBV7-3 and TRBJ1-2, reads GAGVSQTPSNKVTEKGKYVELRCDPISGHTALYWYRQSLGQGPEFLIYFQGTGAADDSGLPNDRFFAVRPEGSVSTLKIQRTERGDSAVYLCASSLKGGDGYTFGSGTRLTVV.

This clone was found a few times. Other DNA sequences in the sample encode the same CDR3. The chain recombines TRBV7-2 with TRBJ1-6, with TRBD1 matching 10 bases. This CDR3 region has 14 residues. Germline CDR1 and CDR2: SGHTA and FQGNSA. Losses at the gene ends were 3 bases for V and 9 bases for J; bases not matched to a gene: 2. The CDR3 DNA is TGTGCCAGCAGCTTGGGGGACAGGGGTTCACCCCTCCACTTT. Its protein product is CASSLGDRGSPLHF.

This clone turned up a few times. The V and J genes are TRBV7-9 and TRBJ2-1, with D unclear. The CDR3 covers 11 residues. Between the trimmed V and J ends, which lost 4 bases and 10 bases, there was a span of 8 bases. Germline CDR1 and CDR2: SEHNR and FQNEAQ (reference sequence). DNA for the CDR3: TGTGCCAGCAGCTATGAGGAGGAGCAGTTCTTC. It translates to CASSYEEEQFF.

This clone was picked up a small number of times. This chain connects TRBV29-1 to TRBJ1-1, with D possibly matching TRBD1 (5 bases). V lost 7 bases to trimming and J lost 0 bases, with 21 bases between them. Per germline, CDR1 SQVTM and CDR2 ANQGSEA. CDR3 size: 16 residues. The CDR3 nucleotides read TGCAGCGGGGGGGGGAATCCCGGGACGGTGAACACTGAAGCTTTCTTT. Translated: CSGGGNPGTVNTEAFF.

For this clone: At the DNA level, this CDR3 is encoded by other sequences in the same sample as well. The chain employs TRBV6-5 and TRBJ1-2, with D perhaps matching TRBD1 (6 bases). Between the trimmed V and J ends, which lost 4 bases and 8 bases, there was a span of 8 bases. This CDR3 comprises 11 residues. The germline V gene encodes CDR1 MNHEY and CDR2 SVGAGI. The CDR3 region is CASSSGVGYTF. The CDR3 DNA reads as TGTGCCAGCAGTTCAGGGGTCGGCTACACCTTC.

CDR3 sequence reads: CASSLTGSRQPQHF. CDR3 in DNA: TGTGCCAGCAGCCTGACAGGGAGTAGGCAGCCCCAGCATTTT. The rearrangement uses TRBV14 and TRBJ1-5, with 7 bases identical to TRBD1. Germline V lookup: CDR1 SGHDN, CDR2 FVKESK. This CDR3 is built from 14 residues. J lost 7 bases, V lost 4 bases, and 7 bases had no gene match.

This clone was counted only a few times. This chain connects TRBV11-2 to TRBJ2-3, with D possibly matching TRBD2 (7 bases). Trimming stripped 2 bases from V and 2 bases from J, with 11 bases between. Germline V gene sequence: CDR1 SGHAT, CDR2 FQNNGV. CDR3 length: 15 amino acids. The CDR3 spells CASSLRGGYTDTQYF. CDR3 DNA: TGTGCCAGCAGCTTAAGGGGGGGGTACACAGATACGCAGTATTTT.

The chain uses TRBV7-3 and TRBJ2-7; 9 bases map to TRBD1. The CDR3 loop spans 14 amino acids. Trimming cost V 5 bases and J 4 bases; bases outside gene matches: 6. CDR1 SGHTA and CDR2 FQGTGA come from the germline V gene. CDR3: CASSPGDRGYEQYF. CDR3 bases: TGTGCCAGCAGCCCTGGTGACAGGGGGTACGAGCAGTACTTC.

The sample holds a few counts of this clone. The V gene is TRBV29-1, the J gene TRBJ2-3, with TRBD1 identical over 8 bases. The CDR3 is 15 residues long. V lost 3 bases, J lost 5 bases, and 10 bases stayed unmatched. Germline V lookup: CDR1 SQVTM, CDR2 ANQGSEA. CDR3 sequence: CSVESADRARDTQYF. The CDR3 DNA is TGCAGCGTTGAGTCTGCGGACAGGGCAAGAGATACGCAGTATTTT.

This clone appeared a few times. The chain is built from TRBV5-1 and TRBJ2-2; D may be TRBD1 (6 bases). Trimming took 0 bases from V and 6 from J, leaving 15 bases between them. Germline assignment: CDR1 SGHRS and CDR2 YFSETQ. The CDR3 runs 16 residues. Here the CDR3 DNA reads TGCGCCAGCAGCTTGGGATCGCAGGGGAATGCCGGGGAGCTGTTTTTT. Translated, it gives CASSLGSQGNAGELFF.

CDR3 in DNA: TGTGCCAGCTCCCGGACAGGGATCAATCAGCCCCAGCATTTT. Its protein product is CASSRTGINQPQHF. This chain uses TRBV18 with TRBJ1-5, with 8 bases identical to TRBD1. The V segment lost 6 bases and the J segment 3 bases; nucleotides outside the gene matches: 4. This CDR3 is built from 14 residues. Per the germline V gene, CDR1 is KGHSH and CDR2 is LQKENI.

The rearrangement uses TRBV4-2 and TRBJ2-1; 9 bases align to TRBD1. The CDR3 runs 15 residues. V was clipped by 6 bases and J by 2 bases; unmatched bases: 5. Germline V lookup: CDR1 LGHNA, CDR2 YNFKEQ. CDR3 residues: CASRPDRGTYNEQFF. Written as DNA, the CDR3 is TGTGCCAGCAGGCCGGACAGGGGCACCTACAATGAGCAGTTCTTC.

The gene calls are TRBV5-4 and TRBJ2-3; perhaps TRBD2 as D (5 bases). The CDR3 totals 12 residues. V was trimmed by 3 bases and J by 11 bases, leaving 13 bases between them. CDR1 and CDR2 (germline): SGHNT, YYREEE (reference sequence). The CDR3 is CASSSGRGGQYF. CDR3 sequence (DNA): TGTGCCAGCAGCTCCGGACGAGGAGGGCAGTATTTT.

This rearrangement joins TRBV9 to TRBJ1-2, with D possibly being TRBD1 (5 bases). V lost 4 bases and J 7 bases, leaving 14 bases between the germline ends. This CDR3 is 13 amino acids long. Germline CDR1 SGDLS, CDR2 YYNGEE. CDR3: CASSPRAGPGYTF. The CDR3 region has the DNA TGTGCCAGCAGCCCCCGCGCAGGGCCTGGCTACACCTTC.